The sequence of this T cell receptor beta chain was determined in a study of blood T cell repertoires in COVID-19. The overall study: The origin of the acute and convalescent COVID-19 samples was the United States, Italy and Spain.

Assay: immunoSEQ multiplex PCR; the TCRdb copy retains only in-frame clones and omits some. The data show 210,000 or so clones, about 91% seen once. This clone was seen a single time. Trimming cost V 8 bases and J 4 bases, with 18 bases left between them. This CDR3 has 15 residues. Germline V CDR1 and CDR2: MDHEN, SYDVKM. The source is a man aged 25 to 40 with acute or convalescent COVID-19. The chain combines TRBV28 with TRBJ1-5; D is perhaps TRBD1 (6 bases). The sequenced material came from peripheral blood. CDR3 nucleotide sequence: TGTGCCAGCTCAGGCTCCCGGACAGCAAATCAGCCCCAGCATTTT. This gives the protein CASSGSRTANQPQHF.